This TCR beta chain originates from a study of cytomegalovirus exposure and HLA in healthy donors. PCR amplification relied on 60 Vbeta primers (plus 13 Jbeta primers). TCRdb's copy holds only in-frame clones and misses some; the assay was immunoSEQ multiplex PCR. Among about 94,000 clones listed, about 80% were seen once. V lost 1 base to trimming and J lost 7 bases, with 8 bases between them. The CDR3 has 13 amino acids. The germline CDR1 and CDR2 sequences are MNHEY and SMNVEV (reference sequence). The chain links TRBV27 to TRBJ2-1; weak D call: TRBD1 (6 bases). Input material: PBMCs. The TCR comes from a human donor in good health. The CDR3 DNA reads TGTGCCAGCAGTTTATACAGGGCGAATGAGCAGTTCTTC. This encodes CASSLYRANEQFF.